The 9 T cell receptor beta chains reported below all come from one sample, sequenced in a study of blood T cells in healthy people across ages. A second PCR, run for about 6 to 11 cycles, used a sample-barcoded 5' primer plus a J-beta primer mix. TCRdb reanalysed the 5' RACE reads using MiXCR and keeps one entry per CDR3 protein. The table lists 550,000 to 750,000 distinct CDR3 sequences, roughly 21% of them singletons. Material: blood. The receptors were sampled from a man aged 65-85 years in good health.

This clonotype was detected a few times. The V call is TRBV12-3 or TRBV12-4, the J call TRBJ2-7, with TRBD1 identical over 10 bases. There are 16 residues in the CDR3. V lost 6 bases to trimming and J lost 2 bases; unmatched junction nucleotides: 10. The CDR3 region has the DNA TGTGCCAGCAGCTTCCCGCCGGGACAGGGGCCCTACGAGCAGTACTTC. As protein: CASSFPPGQGPYEQYF.

This clonotype appeared many times. The chain joins TRBV20-1 to TRBJ2-7; no clear D. CDR3 length: 13 residues. CDR1 DFQATT and CDR2 SNEGSKA come from the germline V gene (reference sequence). With 4 bases removed from V and 3 bases from J, the gap between germline ends came to 13 bases. This CDR3 is CSANQQGRYEQYF. DNA for the CDR3: TGCAGTGCTAACCAACAAGGTCGCTACGAGCAGTACTTC.

The table lists this clonotype with many counts. The CDR3 DNA reads TGCGCCAGCAAACCGGACAGCCACTCCTACGAGCAGTACTTC. Its protein is CASKPDSHSYEQYF. The V and J genes are TRBV5-1 and TRBJ2-7; maybe TRBD1 (6 bases). Per germline, CDR1 SGHRS and CDR2 YFSETQ. The CDR3 consists of 14 residues. Trimming took 6 bases from V and 0 from J, leaving 13 bases between them.

The chain uses TRBV5-1 and TRBJ2-1; 10 bases match TRBD2. The J segment lost 0 bases and the V segment lost 4 bases, leaving 4 bases of the junction unmatched. The CDR3 is 16 residues long. The germline V gene encodes CDR1 SGHRS and CDR2 YFSETQ. Here the CDR3 reads CASSQTSGLSYNEQFF. CDR3 nucleotides: TGCGCCAGCAGCCAGACTAGCGGGCTCTCCTACAATGAGCAGTTCTTC.

This clonotype was counted between two and nine times. The germline gene is not matched at one end of the junction; a read error may be the cause. The rearrangement uses TRBV19 and TRBJ2-7; D not certain. Per the germline V gene, CDR1 is LNHDA and CDR2 is SQIVND (reference sequence). The CDR3 is made up of 14 amino acids. For the CDR3, the DNA is TGTGCCAGCAGTATCACTGAAACTTCCTACGAGCAGTACTTC. Protein: CASSITETSYEQYF. Full variable domain (rest looked up from reference TRBV19 and TRBJ2-7): DGGITQSPKYLFRKEGQNVTLSCEQNLNHDAMYWYRQDPGQGLRLIYYSQIVNDFQKGDIAEGYSVSREKKESFPLTVTSAQKNPTAFYLCASSITETSYEQYFGPGTRLTVT.

The chain uses TRBV5-1 and TRBJ2-3; possibly TRBD2 for D (5 bases). The CDR3 length is 15 residues. With 1 base removed from V and 1 base from J, the gap between germline ends came to 10 bases. The germline CDR1 and CDR2 sequences are SGHRS and YFSETQ. This chain's CDR3 is CASSLWAEGTDTQYF. CDR3 DNA sequence: TGCGCCAGCAGCTTGTGGGCGGAGGGCACAGATACGCAGTATTTT.

This clonotype was counted a few times. The V and J genes are TRBV7-9 and TRBJ2-6; D unclear. Germline CDR1 reads SEHNR; CDR2 reads FQNEAQ (reference sequence). The ends were cut back, 5 bases at V and 0 bases at J, with 8 bases in the middle. This CDR3 has 15 amino acids. The CDR3 here is CASSNPGSGANVLTF. CDR3 DNA: TGTGCCAGCAGCAATCCGGGCTCTGGGGCCAACGTCCTGACTTTC.

This clonotype was seen a few times. The rearrangement uses TRBV2 and TRBJ2-5, with unresolved D. TRBJ2-1 matches the DNA end more closely, so the J call is doubtful. This CDR3 has 12 amino acids. CDR1 and CDR2 (germline): SNHLY, FYNNEI. CDR3 DNA: TGTGCCAGCAGTCCCGAGAGGATTGAGCAGTTCTTC. Protein product: CASSPERIEQFF.

This clonotype was detected ten times or more. This chain joins TRBV11-2 and TRBJ2-5; TRBD2 matches 12 bases. The CDR3 contains 16 residues. Germline assignment: CDR1 SGHAT and CDR2 FQNNGV. Trimming took 2 bases from V and 5 from J; bases not matched to a gene: 6. CDR3 residues: CASSLYGLAGMETQYF. The CDR3 bases are TGTGCCAGCAGCTTATATGGACTAGCGGGGATGGAGACCCAGTACTTC.